The 14 T cell receptor beta chains below were found in one sample sequenced in a study of graft-versus-host responses after intestinal transplantation. Data came from immunoSEQ multiplex PCR; TCRdb stores just in-frame clones and leaves some out. Of more than 85,000 clones listed, about 93% are singletons. The antigens of these receptors remain unknown. The sequencing used unstimulated CD8+ T cells sorted from spleen or lymph node cells, collected before intestinal transplant. These receptors were obtained from a human donor who received an intestinal transplant.

In its sample, this clone was seen once. The chain carries TRBV7-9 and TRBJ1-1; D may be TRBD1 (5 bases). This CDR3 is built from 15 residues. Germline V gene lookup returns CDR1 SEHNR and CDR2 FQNEAQ (reference sequence). Trimming removed 4 bases at V and 5 bases at J, with 17 bases between. CDR3 bases: TGTGCCAGCAGCTCAACGATTTCTGGGGGGACTGAAGCTTTCTTT. This translates into CASSSTISGGTEAFF.

This clone was observed a single time. The CDR3: CASSPSDRVETGELFF. DNA for the CDR3: TGTGCCAGTAGTCCCTCGGACAGGGTTGAGACCGGGGAGCTGTTTTTT. V usage is TRBV19 and J usage is TRBJ2-2, with 8 bases matching TRBD1. V was clipped by 5 bases and J by 5 bases; unmatched bases: 10. Germline V lookup: CDR1 LNHDA, CDR2 SQIVND (reference sequence). This CDR3 has 16 residues.

Only a few counts were recorded for this clone. The chain carries TRBV27 and TRBJ1-1; the D is unclear. V lost 6 bases, J lost 3 bases, and 5 bases lay in between. Germline assignment: CDR1 MNHEY and CDR2 SMNVEV (reference sequence). There are 11 residues in the CDR3. Here the CDR3 reads CASSSYTEAFF. The CDR3 nucleotides are TGTGCCAGCAGCTCCTACACTGAAGCTTTCTTT.

The chain has TRBV5-4 and TRBJ2-7, with TRBD2 matching 9 bases. The V and J ends lost 2 bases and 1 base, in that order; junction bases with no gene match: 4. The CDR3 runs 15 residues. CDR1 SGHNT and CDR2 YYREEE come from the germline V gene (reference sequence). CDR3 amino acids: CASSFGLAGSYEQYF. CDR3 sequence (DNA): TGTGCCAGCAGCTTTGGTCTAGCGGGATCCTACGAGCAGTACTTC.

The chain recombines TRBV27 with TRBJ1-6; D might be TRBD1 (5 bases). The CDR3 spans 14 residues. Looked up from germline, CDR1 is MNHEY and CDR2 is SMNVEV (reference sequence). V shed 6 bases and J shed 4 bases, with 10 bases lying between them. CDR3 protein: CASRSEGYNSPLHF. In nucleotides, the CDR3 is TGTGCCAGCAGGTCGGAGGGGTATAATTCACCCCTCCACTTT.

CDR3 bases: TGTGCCACCCTTTCGTGGACAGGACTCTCTGGGGCCAACGTCCTGACTTTC. Translated, it gives CATLSWTGLSGANVLTF. The rearrangement uses TRBV7-9 and TRBJ2-6, with TRBD1 matching over 7 bases. Looked up from germline, CDR1 is SEHNR and CDR2 is FQNEAQ (reference sequence). The CDR3 contains 17 residues. V dropped 10 bases and J dropped 0; count of bases not matched to a gene: 12. Looking up the rest from reference TRBV7-9 and TRBJ2-6 gives the full variable domain: DTGVSQNPRHKITKRGQNVTFRCDPISEHNRLYWYRQTLGQGPEFLTYFQNEAQLEKSRLLSDRFSAERPKGSFSTLEIQRTEQGDSAMYLCATLSWTGLSGANVLTFGAGSRLTVL.

The V gene is TRBV9, the J gene TRBJ2-1, with 7 bases that match TRBD2. V trimming: 0 bases; J trimming: 4 bases; junction bases outside the gene matches: 4. This CDR3 has 15 amino acids. CDR1 is SGDLS, CDR2 YYNGEE, per germline. CDR3 residues: CASSVGGGGYNEQFF. DNA of the CDR3: TGTGCCAGCAGCGTAGGTGGGGGGGGGTACAATGAGCAGTTCTTC.

V usage is TRBV7-9 and J usage is TRBJ2-5, with TRBD2 matching over 11 bases. In germline, CDR1 is SEHNR, CDR2 FQNEAQ (reference sequence). The CDR3 has 17 residues. V shed 1 base, J shed 1 base, and the junction held 5 bases outside the gene matches. For the CDR3, the DNA is TGTGCCAGCAGCTTAGGCCGACTAGCGGGGAGCCAAGAGACCCAGTACTTC. Translating it yields CASSLGRLAGSQETQYF.

V usage is TRBV14 and J usage is TRBJ2-2; TRBD1 agrees at 9 bases. This CDR3 has 19 amino acids. Looked up from germline, CDR1 is SGHDN and CDR2 is FVKESK. With V trimmed by 5 bases and J by 7 bases, 20 bases remained unmatched. The DNA of the CDR3 is TGTGCCAGCAGCTTGCGTCAGGCCGGGACAGGGTATGTCAGCGGGGAGCTGTTTTTT. Translation gives CASSLRQAGTGYVSGELFF.

This chain connects TRBV7-2 to TRBJ1-1, with D unresolved. This CDR3 has 14 residues. The V gene's germline CDR1 is SGHTA and CDR2 FQGNSA. The V end lost 8 bases, the J end lost 1 base, and 14 bases lay between the germline ends. This chain's CDR3 is CASSIRRGNTEAFF. The CDR3 DNA sequence: TGTGCCAGCTCCATCCGGCGGGGGAACACTGAAGCTTTCTTT. The variable domain in full, completed from reference TRBV7-2 and TRBJ1-1, reads GAGVSQSPSNKVTEKGKDVELRCDPISGHTALYWYRQSLGQGLEFLIYFQGNSAPDKSGLPSDRFSAERTGGSVSTLTIQRTQQEDSAVYLCASSIRRGNTEAFFGQGTRLTVV.

The gene calls are TRBV7-6 and TRBJ2-5, with 10 bases identical to TRBD1. The germline gives CDR1 SGHVS, CDR2 FNYEAQ. V trimming: 3 bases; J trimming: 5 bases; junction bases outside the gene matches: 15. The CDR3 consists of 18 residues. CDR3 DNA: TGTGCCAGCAGCTTGGACCTCCCGGGACAGGGGCCCTTGGAGACCCAGTACTTC. Its protein is CASSLDLPGQGPLETQYF.

This chain connects TRBV6-4 to TRBJ2-7; 12 nucleotides match TRBD1. V lost 4 bases, J lost 3 bases, and 10 bases stayed unmatched. Germline lookup yields CDR1 MRHNA and CDR2 SNTAGT. This CDR3 is built from 17 residues. DNA of the CDR3: TGTGCCAGCAGTGGCCCATCCGGGACAGGGGGCTTCTACGAGCAGTACTTC. Translation: CASSGPSGTGGFYEQYF.

The rearrangement uses TRBV7-9 and TRBJ2-7; D possibly corresponds to TRBD1 (6 bases). Looked up from germline, CDR1 is SEHNR and CDR2 is FQNEAQ (reference sequence). Trimming took 3 bases from V and 3 from J, leaving 15 bases between them. The CDR3 runs to 15 residues. In DNA form, the CDR3 reads TGTGCCAGCAGCTTTGCCAGAGGGGACAACTACGAGCAGTACTTC. This gives the protein CASSFARGDNYEQYF.

The chain links TRBV19 to TRBJ2-1; TRBD1 matches 11 bases. This CDR3 is 15 amino acids long. Germline CDR1 LNHDA, CDR2 SQIVND (reference sequence). Trimming removed 3 bases from V and 3 bases from J; junction bases left unmatched: 1. The CDR3 reads CASSMGTGGYNEQFF. The DNA for the CDR3 is TGTGCCAGTAGTATGGGGACAGGGGGCTACAATGAGCAGTTCTTC.